These 24 T cell receptor beta chains were sequenced from one sample in a study of cytomegalovirus exposure and HLA in healthy donors. The PCR contained 60 Vbeta and 13 Jbeta primers. Assay used: immunoSEQ multiplex PCR; TCRdb lists only in-frame clones, some missing. The sample includes roughly 170,000 clones, about 75% of them seen just once. Input material: PBMCs. All receptors come from a female donor in good health and CMV-seronegative.

The genes are TRBV9 and TRBJ2-1, with a possible D match to TRBD1 (5 bases). CDR3 length: 15 amino acids. Germline V lookup: CDR1 SGDLS, CDR2 YYNGEE. Trimming took off 5 bases at V and 7 bases at J, with 19 bases between the two ends. The chain's CDR3 is CASSANRLKGNEQFF. CDR3 nucleotides: TGTGCCAGCAGTGCTAACAGGTTAAAGGGAAATGAGCAGTTCTTC.

J is TRBJ2-7 and V is TRBV4-1; 7 bases match TRBD2. Germline CDR1 is MGHRA and CDR2 is YSYEKL. The ends lost 4 bases at V and 0 bases at J; junction bases unmatched: 12. The CDR3 runs 17 residues. The CDR3 sequence: CASSLRRGSGGSYEQYF. The CDR3 coding sequence is TGCGCCAGCAGCCTAAGGAGGGGATCGGGGGGCTCCTACGAGCAGTACTTC.

The V gene is TRBV4-3, the J gene TRBJ2-2, with D possibly TRBD2 on 6 matching bases. Trimming removed 0 bases at V and 0 bases at J, with 14 bases between. Germline-derived CDR1 and CDR2 are LGHNA and YSLEER. The CDR3 has 18 amino acids. The CDR3 protein is CASSQDPGWGANTGELFF. The CDR3 nucleotides are TGCGCCAGCAGCCAAGATCCTGGTTGGGGGGCGAACACCGGGGAGCTGTTTTTT.

This clone was seen a single time. The genes are TRBV7-3 and TRBJ1-5, with D hard to call. The ends were cut back, 0 bases at V and 9 bases at J, with 9 bases in the middle. The CDR3 runs to 13 residues. Per germline, CDR1 SGHTA and CDR2 FQGTGA. This chain's CDR3 is CASSLTPAGPQHF. The CDR3 DNA follows: TGTGCCAGCAGCTTAACGCCGGCGGGGCCCCAGCATTTT.

This clone was picked up a small number of times. This rearrangement joins TRBV15 to TRBJ1-2; D gene ambiguous. Trimming left V 11 bases short and J 6 bases short, with 7 bases between. Germline V gene data show CDR1 as LNHNV and CDR2 as YYDKDF (reference sequence). This CDR3 contains 9 residues. The CDR3 loop is CAEWHGYTF. Written as DNA, the CDR3 is TGTGCCGAATGGCATGGCTACACCTTC.

The rearrangement joins TRBV14 to TRBJ2-5; TRBD2 agrees at 7 bases. Germline values: CDR1 SGHDN, CDR2 FVKESK. The J segment lost 5 bases and the V segment lost 6 bases, leaving 6 bases of the junction unmatched. The length of the CDR3 is 13 residues. CDR3 sequence reads: CASSRTSWETQYF. The DNA of the CDR3 is TGTGCCAGCAGTCGGACTAGTTGGGAGACCCAGTACTTC. The full variable domain, in which reference TRBV14 and TRBJ2-5 provide the parts outside the CDR3, is EAGVTQFPSHSVIEKGQTVTLRCDPISGHDNLYWYRRVMGKEIKFLLHFVKESKQDESGMPNNRFLAERTGGTYSTLKVQPAELEDSGVYFCASSRTSWETQYFGPGTRLLVL.

The chain links TRBV6-1 to TRBJ2-7, with a tentative D call TRBD1 (5 bases). The V end lost 7 bases, the J end lost 5 bases, and 12 bases lay between the germline ends. CDR3 length: 12 residues. Germline-derived CDR1 and CDR2 are MNHNS and SASEGT. The CDR3 protein is CASTSSGHEQYF. The CDR3 region has the DNA TGTGCCAGCACCTCCTCAGGGCACGAGCAGTACTTC.

The genes are TRBV7-9 and TRBJ2-2, with a weak D call TRBD2 (6 bases). Trimming cost V 2 bases and J 2 bases, with 21 bases left between them. Germline V gene data show CDR1 as SEHNR and CDR2 as FQNEAQ (reference sequence). The CDR3 runs 19 residues. The CDR3 loop reads CASSLWGRLAGGNTGELFF. CDR3 sequence (DNA): TGTGCCAGCAGCTTATGGGGTCGTCTCGCCGGGGGTAACACCGGGGAGCTGTTTTTT.

The chain carries TRBV10-2 and TRBJ1-1, with D possibly matching TRBD1 (5 bases). The V and J ends lost 6 bases and 1 base respectively, with 9 bases between them. CDR3 length equals 13 residues. From germline, CDR1 is WSHSY and CDR2 SAAADI. The CDR3 spells CASRVTENTEAFF. CDR3 bases: TGCGCCAGCAGGGTGACAGAGAACACTGAAGCTTTCTTT.

J is TRBJ1-2 and V is TRBV7-9, with 7 nucleotides matching TRBD1. V lost 2 bases and J lost 2; bases outside the gene matches: 8. CDR3 length: 16 residues. The V gene's germline CDR1 is SEHNR and CDR2 FQNEAQ (reference sequence). This CDR3 is CASSLLFSDRNYGYTF. CDR3 DNA: TGTGCCAGCAGCTTACTATTCTCGGACAGGAACTATGGCTACACCTTC.

This chain connects TRBV7-9 to TRBJ1-1; no reliable D call. The ends were cut back, 3 bases at V and 4 bases at J, with 15 bases in the middle. The CDR3 covers 15 residues. Germline values: CDR1 SEHNR, CDR2 FQNEAQ (reference sequence). The CDR3 DNA is TGTGCCAGCAGCTTTATCGGGCAGGCGGGCACTGAAGCTTTCTTT. It codes for CASSFIGQAGTEAFF. The entire variable domain, with the rest obtained from reference TRBV7-9 and TRBJ1-1, is as follows: DTGVSQNPRHKITKRGQNVTFRCDPISEHNRLYWYRQTLGQGPEFLTYFQNEAQLEKSRLLSDRFSAERPKGSFSTLEIQRTEQGDSAMYLCASSFIGQAGTEAFFGQGTRLTVV.

The chain links TRBV5-1 to TRBJ2-7; D remains unclear. CDR3 size: 15 residues. Germline V gene sequence: CDR1 SGHRS, CDR2 YFSETQ. Trimming pared 0 bases from V and 3 bases from J, leaving 13 bases between. CDR3 sequence: CASSLGSRSGYEQYF. The CDR3 region has the DNA TGCGCCAGCAGCTTGGGGTCCCGATCGGGCTACGAGCAGTACTTC.

The chain is built from TRBV27 and TRBJ1-3; 9 bases map to TRBD1. J lost 4 bases, V lost 5 bases, and 6 bases had no gene match. Germline CDR1 reads MNHEY; CDR2 reads SMNVEV (reference sequence). This CDR3 is built from 15 residues. The CDR3 coding sequence is TGTGCCAGCAGTCTACAGGGGGCAAGCGGAAACACCATATATTTT. This encodes CASSLQGASGNTIYF.

The genes are TRBV13 and TRBJ2-1; the D gene is possibly TRBD2 (5 bases). Looked up from germline, CDR1 is PRHDT and CDR2 is FYEKMQ (reference sequence). The CDR3 loop spans 14 amino acids. V lost 5 bases and J lost 4, with 12 bases in between. CDR3 nucleotides: TGTGCCAGCAGCGAAGAGGGCTGGTACAATGAGCAGTTCTTC. Its translation is CASSEEGWYNEQFF.

The chain is built from TRBV19 and TRBJ2-2; D possibly corresponds to TRBD2 (6 bases). Looked up from germline, CDR1 is LNHDA and CDR2 is SQIVND (reference sequence). Trimming pared 6 bases from V and 1 base from J, leaving 15 bases between. CDR3 size: 16 residues. CDR3 protein: CASSPQAGLNTGELFF. DNA of the CDR3: TGTGCCAGTAGCCCACAGGCGGGGCTGAACACCGGGGAGCTGTTTTTT.

This sequence joins TRBV19 and TRBJ1-2, with TRBD1 identical over 9 bases. V lost 3 bases, J lost 7 bases, and 9 bases stayed unmatched. CDR3 size: 15 residues. The germline gives CDR1 LNHDA, CDR2 SQIVND (reference sequence). CDR3 residues: CASSMVDRGESGYTF. DNA of the CDR3: TGTGCCAGTAGTATGGTGGACAGGGGAGAGAGTGGCTACACCTTC.

The rearrangement joins TRBV27 to TRBJ2-7, with 12 bases that match TRBD2. Germline CDR1 and CDR2: MNHEY and SMNVEV (reference sequence). The length of the CDR3 is 19 residues. The ends lost 0 bases at V and 2 bases at J; junction bases unmatched: 11. The DNA for the CDR3 is TGTGCCAGCAGTTTATCCCCCCGCGCAGGACTAGCGGGGACCTACGAGCAGTACTTC. Translated: CASSLSPRAGLAGTYEQYF.

A single count supports this clone. V usage is TRBV14 and J usage is TRBJ2-7, with 7 bases identical to TRBD2. The germline V gene encodes CDR1 SGHDN and CDR2 FVKESK. The length of the CDR3 is 16 residues. J gave up 2 bases and V 3 bases, and 10 bases lay outside the gene matches. In DNA form, the CDR3 reads TGTGCCAGCAGCCAGGGGGTAGGGAGGGGACCCTACGAGCAGTACTTC. Amino acids: CASSQGVGRGPYEQYF.

V usage is TRBV14 and J usage is TRBJ2-2; TRBD1 is a possible D gene (6 bases). The V and J ends lost 3 bases and 7 bases respectively, with 12 bases between them. Germline-derived CDR1 and CDR2 are SGHDN and FVKESK. There are 14 residues in the CDR3. CDR3 region: CASSHLQGIGELFF. The CDR3 DNA is TGTGCCAGCAGCCACCTACAGGGCATCGGGGAGCTGTTTTTT.

CDR3 sequence (DNA): TGTGCCAGCAGTTTGTCCAGGTTGGGTGGCTACACCTTC. Protein sequence: CASSLSRLGGYTF. The V call is TRBV28, the J call TRBJ1-2; D not resolved. CDR1 and CDR2 from the germline V gene are MDHEN and SYDVKM. The V end lost 3 bases, the J end lost 7 bases, and 12 bases lay between the germline ends. This CDR3 is 13 amino acids long.

This sequence joins TRBV12-5 and TRBJ1-2; 9 positions match TRBD1. Germline-derived CDR1 and CDR2 are LGHNT and FRNRAP. The CDR3 runs to 14 residues. The V and J ends lost 1 base and 6 bases, in that order; junction bases with no gene match: 3. The CDR3, as DNA: TGTGCTAGTGGTTTGGGGAGGACAGGGGATGGCTACACCTTC. Translated, it gives CASGLGRTGDGYTF.

V is TRBV29-1 and J is TRBJ1-4; a possible D gene is TRBD1 (6 bases). CDR3 length: 14 amino acids. Germline V gene sequence: CDR1 SQVTM, CDR2 ANQGSEA. V was clipped by 8 bases and J by 0 bases, with 13 bases between them. CDR3 coding DNA: TGCAGCACCCGGACAGCCGCAACTAATGAAAAACTGTTTTTT. The encoded protein is CSTRTAATNEKLFF.

This chain connects TRBV6-5 to TRBJ1-2; 9 nucleotides align to TRBD1. CDR1 and CDR2 from the germline V gene are MNHEY and SVGAGI. V was clipped by 6 bases and J by 8 bases; unmatched bases: 10. This CDR3 has 14 residues. The CDR3 DNA follows: TGTGCCAGCAGCAATGGGGACAGGGTGGGAGGCTACACCTTC. Protein sequence: CASSNGDRVGGYTF.

The V and J genes are TRBV7-9 and TRBJ2-7, with D unresolved. CDR1 and CDR2 from the germline V gene are SEHNR and FQNEAQ (reference sequence). V lost 0 bases to trimming and J lost 4 bases, with 4 bases between them. There are 12 residues in the CDR3. CDR3 residues: CASSLAVYEQYF. The CDR3 coding sequence is TGTGCCAGCAGCTTAGCCGTTTACGAGCAGTACTTC.